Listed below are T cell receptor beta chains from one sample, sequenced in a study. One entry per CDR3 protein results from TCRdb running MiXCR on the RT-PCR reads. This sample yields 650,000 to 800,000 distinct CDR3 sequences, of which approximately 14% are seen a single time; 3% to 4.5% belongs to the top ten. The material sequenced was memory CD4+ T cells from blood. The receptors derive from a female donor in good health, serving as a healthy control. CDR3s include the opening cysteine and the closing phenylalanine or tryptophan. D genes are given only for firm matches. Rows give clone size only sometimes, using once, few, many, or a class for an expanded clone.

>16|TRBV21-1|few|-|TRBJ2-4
TGTGCCAGCAGCTTAGAGGGACGGCTAGCCAAAAACATTCAGTACTTC
CASSLEGRLAKNIQYF
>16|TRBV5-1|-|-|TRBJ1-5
TGCGCCAGCAGCCCCGGACAGCTAAATAGCAATCAGCCCCAGCATTTT
CASSPGQLNSNQPQHF
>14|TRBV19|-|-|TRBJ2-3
TGTGCCAGTAGTACGATTACTGGCACAGATACGCAGTATTTT
CASSTITGTDTQYF
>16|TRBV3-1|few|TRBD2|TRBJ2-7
TGTGCCAGCAGCCAAACCCCGGGACTAGCGGGAGCCGAGCAGTACTTC
CASSQTPGLAGAEQYF
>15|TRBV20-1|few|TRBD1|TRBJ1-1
TGCAGGCCAGGGGGGGGTTTGGGCCAAAACACTGAAGCTTTCTTT
CRPGGGLGQNTEAFF
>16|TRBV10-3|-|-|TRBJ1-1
TGTGCCATCAGAAGAGAAGGGGGGCCGGGGAACACTGAAGCTTTCTTT
CAIRREGGPGNTEAFF
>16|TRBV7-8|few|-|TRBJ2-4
TGTGCCAGCAGCTTAGTTGCCGGCGGGGCCAAAAACATTCAGTACTTC
CASSLVAGGAKNIQYF
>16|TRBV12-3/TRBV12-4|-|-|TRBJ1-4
TGTGCCAGCAGTTCTGGACAGCCGGGTGTCGGTGAAAAACTGTTTTTT
CASSSGQPGVGEKLFF
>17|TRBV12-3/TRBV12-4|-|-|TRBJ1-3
TGTGCCAGCAGTTTAGAAACGAGTAAGGGGACTGGAAACACCATATATTTT
CASSLETSKGTGNTIYF
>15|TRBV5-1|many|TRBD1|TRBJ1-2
TGCGCCAGCAGCGGAAACAGGGGTGTTGACTATGGCTACACCTTC
CASSGNRGVDYGYTF
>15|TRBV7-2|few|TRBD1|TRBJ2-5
TGTGCCAGCAGTGCCCGCAGGGGGATTGGGGAGACCCAGTACTTC
CASSARRGIGETQYF
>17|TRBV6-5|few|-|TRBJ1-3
TGTGCCAGCACCCTAAGTGGGGGTTTCGGGTCTGGAAACACCATATATTTT
CASTLSGGFGSGNTIYF
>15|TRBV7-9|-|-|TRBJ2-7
TGTGCCAGCAGCTTAAGGTCAGAGTTAACCTACGAGCAGTACTTC
CASSLRSELTYEQYF
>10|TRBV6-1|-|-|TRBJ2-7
TGTGCCAGCGGGTCCTACGAGCGGTACTTC
CASGSYERYF
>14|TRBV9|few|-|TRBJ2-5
TGTGCCAGCAGCGACGCGAGGAGGGGAGAGACCCAGTACTTC
CASSDARRGETQYF
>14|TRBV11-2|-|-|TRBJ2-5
TGTGCCAGCAGCTTAGGTTGGGCCGGAGAGACCCAGTACTTC
CASSLGWAGETQYF
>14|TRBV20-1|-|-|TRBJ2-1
TGCAGTGCTAGTCGTGGCCACTCCTACAATGAGCAGTTCTTC
CSASRGHSYNEQFF
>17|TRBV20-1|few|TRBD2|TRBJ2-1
TGCAGTGCTAGAGAAACACTGACTAGCGGGACCTACAATGAGCAGTTCTTC
CSARETLTSGTYNEQFF
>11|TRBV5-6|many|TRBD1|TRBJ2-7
TGTGCCAGCAGCTTAATGGGACAGGAGCTCTTC
CASSLMGQELF
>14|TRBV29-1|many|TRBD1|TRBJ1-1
TGCAGCGTGAAGCCTGGACAGGGTCTCACTGAAGCTTTCTTT
CSVKPGQGLTEAFF
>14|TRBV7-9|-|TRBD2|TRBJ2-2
TGTGCCAGCAGCTTCTCTAGCGGCACCGGGGAGCTGTTTTTT
CASSFSSGTGELFF
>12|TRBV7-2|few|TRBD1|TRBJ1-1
TGTGCCAGCAGCTTCCCGGACAGGAGAGCTTTCTTT
CASSFPDRRAFF
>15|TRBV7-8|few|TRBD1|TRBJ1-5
TGTGCCAGCAGCTCAAATCAGGGGGCGAGTCAGCCCCAGCATTTT
CASSSNQGASQPQHF
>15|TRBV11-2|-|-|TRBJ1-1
TGTGCCAGCAGAACATTCCGGGACAAGAACACTGAAGCTTTCTTT
CASRTFRDKNTEAFF
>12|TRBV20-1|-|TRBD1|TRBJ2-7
TGCAGTGCGGACGGGACAGCTTTCGAGCAGTACTTC
CSADGTAFEQYF
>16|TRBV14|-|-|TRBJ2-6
TGTGCCAGCAGCCAAGAAGGGCGCTCTGGGGCCAACGTCCTGACTTTC
CASSQEGRSGANVLTF
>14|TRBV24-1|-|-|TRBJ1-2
TGTGCCACCAGTCCGTCAGGTGAAATGGGCGGCTACACCTTC
CATSPSGEMGGYTF
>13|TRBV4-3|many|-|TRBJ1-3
TGCGCCAGCAGCCAATCAGTATCGAACACCATATATTTT
CASSQSVSNTIYF
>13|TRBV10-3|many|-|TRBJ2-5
TGTGCCATCAGTGAAGCGAGTCAAGAGACCCAGTACTTC
CAISEASQETQYF
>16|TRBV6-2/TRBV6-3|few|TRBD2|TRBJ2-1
TGTGCCAGCAGTTACTCCAGCGGGAGGGCCAACAATGAGCAGTTCTTC
CASSYSSGRANNEQFF
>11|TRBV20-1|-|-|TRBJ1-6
TGCAGTGCCAAGCCGGGGAATCCCCTCCACTTT
CSAKPGNPLHF
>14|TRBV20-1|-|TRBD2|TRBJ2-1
TGCAGTGCTTTAGCGGGGGGGCCCAGCAATGAGCAGTTCTTC
CSALAGGPSNEQFF
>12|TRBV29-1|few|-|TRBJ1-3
TGCAGCGTCCGATTGGGGGGGGACACCATATATTTT
CSVRLGGDTIYF
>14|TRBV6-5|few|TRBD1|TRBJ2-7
TGTGCCAGCTCGTCCGGGACAGGGATCTACGAGCAGTACTTC
CASSSGTGIYEQYF
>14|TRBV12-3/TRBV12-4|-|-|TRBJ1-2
TGTGCCAGCAGTTCTCACCTCCCACCTGGTGGCTACACCTTC
CASSSHLPPGGYTF
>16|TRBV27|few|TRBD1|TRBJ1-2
TGTGCCAGCAGTTTAAAGGGACAGGGGGCTTACTATGGCTACACCTTC
CASSLKGQGAYYGYTF
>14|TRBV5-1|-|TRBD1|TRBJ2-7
TGCGCCAGCAGCTTGGCCCAGGGGGAGACCGAGCAGTACTTC
CASSLAQGETEQYF
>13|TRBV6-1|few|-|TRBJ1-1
TGTGCCAGCAGTGATGGGTGGAACACTGAAGCTTTCTTT
CASSDGWNTEAFF
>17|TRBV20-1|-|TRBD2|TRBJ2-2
TGCAGTGCTGGGGGGTTTGGCGGGAGGAGGAACACCGGGGAGCTGTTTTTT
CSAGGFGGRRNTGELFF
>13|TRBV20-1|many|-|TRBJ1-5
TGCAGTGCCCCGGGGAGATACAATCAGCCCCAGCATTTT
CSAPGRYNQPQHF
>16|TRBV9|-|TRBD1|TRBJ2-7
TGTGCCAGCAGCGTAGCAGGACAGGGGAAAATCTACGAGCAGTACTTC
CASSVAGQGKIYEQYF
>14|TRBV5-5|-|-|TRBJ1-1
TGTGCCAGCAGCTCGGGACGGCAGAACACTGAAGCTTTCTTT
CASSSGRQNTEAFF